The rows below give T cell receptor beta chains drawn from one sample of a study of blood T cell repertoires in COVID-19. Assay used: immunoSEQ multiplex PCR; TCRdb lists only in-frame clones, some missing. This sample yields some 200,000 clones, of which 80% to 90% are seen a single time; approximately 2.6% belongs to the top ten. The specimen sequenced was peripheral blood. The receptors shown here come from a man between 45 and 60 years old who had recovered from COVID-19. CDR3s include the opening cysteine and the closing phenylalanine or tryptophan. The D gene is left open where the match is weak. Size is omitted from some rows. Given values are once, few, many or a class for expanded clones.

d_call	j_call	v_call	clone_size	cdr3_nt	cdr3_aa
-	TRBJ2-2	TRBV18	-	TGTGCCAGCACTGGACTGGGCGGGAACACCGGGGAGCTGTTTTTT	CASTGLGGNTGELFF
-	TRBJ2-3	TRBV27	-	TGTGCCAGCAGTTTATCTCGGGCAGATACGCAGTATTTT	CASSLSRADTQYF
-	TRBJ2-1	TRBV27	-	TGTGCCAGCAGTTCACGCCGACAGTACAGCTCCTACAATGAGCAGTTCTTC	CASSSRRQYSSYNEQFF
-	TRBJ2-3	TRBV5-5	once	TGTGCCAGCAGCTTGGCTAGCCTCACAGATACGCAGTATTTT	CASSLASLTDTQYF
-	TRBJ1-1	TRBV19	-	TGTGCCAGTAGAAAACAGGGCCGTCCTGAAGCTTTCTTT	CASRKQGRPEAFF
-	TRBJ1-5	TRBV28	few	TGTGCCAGCAGTTTCGGGAGTAGCAATCAGCCCCAGCATTTT	CASSFGSSNQPQHF
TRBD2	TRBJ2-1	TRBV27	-	TGTGCCAGCAGTTTAGGCGGGGGGAATGAGCAGTTCTTC	CASSLGGGNEQFF
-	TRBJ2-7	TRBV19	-	TGTGCCAGTAGCAACAAGGGGGTTTCCTACGAGCAGTACTTC	CASSNKGVSYEQYF
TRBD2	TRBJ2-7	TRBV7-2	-	TGTGCCAGCAGCGGACTAGCGGGAGACCAGTACTTC	CASSGLAGDQYF
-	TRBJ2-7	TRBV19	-	TGTGCCAGTAGTAATGGACAGCCCCCCTACGAGCAGTACTTC	CASSNGQPPYEQYF
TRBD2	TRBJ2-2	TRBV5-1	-	TGCGCCAGCAGCTTGGCCCCTACTAGCGGGAGCTTAACCGGGGAGCTGTTTTTT	CASSLAPTSGSLTGELFF
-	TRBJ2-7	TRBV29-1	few	TGCAGCGTCCAGGACTTCTACGAGCAGTACTTC	CSVQDFYEQYF
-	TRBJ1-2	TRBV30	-	TGTGCCTGGAGTGTACTCACCACAGGCTATGGCTACACCTTC	CAWSVLTTGYGYTF
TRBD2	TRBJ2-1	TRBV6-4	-	TGTGCCAGCAGTCGCCGGGAGGGCCCCTCTGAGCAGTTCTTC	CASSRREGPSEQFF
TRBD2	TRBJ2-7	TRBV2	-	TGTGCCAGCAGTTTACTCCGACTAGCGGGGAACTACGAGCAGTACTTC	CASSLLRLAGNYEQYF
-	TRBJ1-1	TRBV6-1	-	TGTGCCAGCATCCGGCGGGGGGGGGACACTGAAGCTTTCTTT	CASIRRGGDTEAFF
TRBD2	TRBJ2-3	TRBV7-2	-	TGTGCCAGCAGCTCACAAGCGGGGATAAGCACAGATACGCAGTATTTT	CASSSQAGISTDTQYF
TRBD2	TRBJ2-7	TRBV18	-	TGTGCCAGCTCACCAGAGGGACTACCCCACGAGCAGTACTTC	CASSPEGLPHEQYF
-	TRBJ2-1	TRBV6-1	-	TGTGCCAGCAGTGAATCCCTACTTCTCTCCTACAATGAGCAGTTCTTC	CASSESLLLSYNEQFF
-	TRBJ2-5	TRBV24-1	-	TGTGCCACCAGTGACCCGAATCCGGGCCAAGAGACCCAGTACTTC	CATSDPNPGQETQYF
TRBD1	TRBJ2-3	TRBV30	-	TGTGCCTGGAGGGACAGGGCAAGCACAGATACGCAGTATTTT	CAWRDRASTDTQYF
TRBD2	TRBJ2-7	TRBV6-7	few	TGTGCCAGCAGTAGCGGGAGCGGCTACGAGCAGTACTTC	CASSSGSGYEQYF
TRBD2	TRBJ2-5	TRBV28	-	TGTGCCAGCAGTTCTCGGACTAGCGGGAGGGCGGGGGAGACCCAGTACTTC	CASSSRTSGRAGETQYF
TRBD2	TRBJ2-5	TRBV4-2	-	TGTGCCAGCAGCCAAGCGGCTAGCGGGGGGTCCAGGGAGACCCAGTACTTC	CASSQAASGGSRETQYF
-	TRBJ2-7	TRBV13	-	TGTGCCAGCAAAAGGACTAACTCCTACGAGCAGTACTTC	CASKRTNSYEQYF
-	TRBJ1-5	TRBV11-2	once	TGTGCCAGCAGCTTGGGGGGGCCCAGCAATCAGCCCCAGCATTTT	CASSLGGPSNQPQHF
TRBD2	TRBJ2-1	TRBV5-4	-	TGTGCCAGCAGCTCGCAGCGGGAGTTGAAGAATGAGCAGTTCTTC	CASSSQRELKNEQFF
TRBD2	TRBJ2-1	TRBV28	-	TGTGCCAGCAGTTTAGCGGGAGGGAATGAGCAGTTCTTC	CASSLAGGNEQFF
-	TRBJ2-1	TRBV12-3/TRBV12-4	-	TGTGCCAGCAGTCCCCTTTTGAGCTGCGCGCAGTTCTTC	CASSPLLSCAQFF
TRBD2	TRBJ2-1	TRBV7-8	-	TGTGCCAGCAGACTACTAGCGGGAGGGCCGAATGAGCAGTTCTTC	CASRLLAGGPNEQFF
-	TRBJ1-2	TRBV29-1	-	TGCAGCGCCCCCCGTGGGAGCGGGCCTAACTATGGCTACACCTTC	CSAPRGSGPNYGYTF
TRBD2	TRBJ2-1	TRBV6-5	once	TGTGCCAGCAGTTTGGGTAGCGGGAGTGTCTACAATGAGCAGTTCTTC	CASSLGSGSVYNEQFF
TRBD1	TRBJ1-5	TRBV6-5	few	TGTGCCAGCAGTTCTGACAGGGGGCATCAGCCCCAGCATTTT	CASSSDRGHQPQHF
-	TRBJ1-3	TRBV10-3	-	TGTGCCATCAGTGAGACAGGGATTGGAAACACCATATATTTT	CAISETGIGNTIYF
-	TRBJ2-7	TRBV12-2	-	TGTGCAAGTCGCTCGCCTCACAGGGGAATCTACGAGCAGTACTTC	CASRSPHRGIYEQYF
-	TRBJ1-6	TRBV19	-	TGTGCCAGTAGTGCCAACTCAGGAGGCTTGTCACCCCTCCACTTT	CASSANSGGLSPLHF
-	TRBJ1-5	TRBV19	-	TGTGCCAGCATGAGCTCCGGCCGGGTAAGCCAGCCCCAGCATTTT	CASMSSGRVSQPQHF
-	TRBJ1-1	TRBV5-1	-	TGCGCCAGCAGCTTAGGAGGTTGGCGGACTTCGGCTTTCTTT	CASSLGGWRTSAFF
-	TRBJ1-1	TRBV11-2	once	TGTGCCAGCAGCTCGCCTGGGACACGAGACACTGAAGCTTTCTTT	CASSSPGTRDTEAFF
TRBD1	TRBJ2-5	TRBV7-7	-	TGTGCCAGCAGCTCCTGGGACAGGGGGGAGACCCAGTACTTC	CASSSWDRGETQYF
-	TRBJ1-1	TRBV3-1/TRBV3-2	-	TGTGCCAGCAGCCAACGGACGCGGGCGGGTACTGAAGCTTTCTTT	CASSQRTRAGTEAFF